Below, 25 T cell receptor beta chains from the same sample are listed, as sequenced in a study of blood T cell repertoires in COVID-19. Measured with immunoSEQ multiplex PCR; TCRdb has only the in-frame clones, and not every one. The sample records approximately 500,000 clones, roughly nine tenths being singletons. Sequencing used peripheral blood. All receptors come from a man aged 18 to 29 with COVID-19, enrolled during active disease.

The rearrangement joins TRBV6-7 to TRBJ2-4, with a weak D call TRBD2 (6 bases). TRBV6-7 is identified as an open reading frame with a role that is uncertain. V lost 0 bases to trimming and J lost 1 base, with 10 bases between them. The CDR3 has 16 amino acids. This CDR3 is CASSYSTGGAKNIQYF. CDR3 nucleotides: TGTGCCAGCAGTTACTCGACTGGGGGGGCCAAAAACATTCAGTACTTC.

As concerns this clone: At the DNA level, this CDR3 is encoded by other sequences in the same sample as well. The CDR3, as DNA: TGTGCCAGCAGCCAAGAAGGGGGCACCTACGAGCAGTACTTC. The encoded protein is CASSQEGGTYEQYF. The chain links TRBV4-2 to TRBJ2-7; 7 bases align to TRBD1. Per the germline V gene, CDR1 is LGHNA and CDR2 is YNFKEQ. V was clipped by 0 bases and J by 2 bases; unmatched bases: 1. This CDR3 has 14 amino acids.

J is TRBJ2-3 and V is TRBV2; TRBD2 matches at 12 bases. The CDR3 spans 17 residues. Germline-derived CDR1 and CDR2 are SNHLY and FYNNEI. J was trimmed by 2 bases and V by 1 base; bases with no gene match: 4. CDR3 loop: CASSEGLAGGLTDTQYF. The CDR3 DNA reads TGTGCCAGCAGTGAAGGGCTAGCGGGGGGGCTCACAGATACGCAGTATTTT.

CDR3 residues: CASSLDPHDRGILGTEAFF. CDR3 nucleotides: TGTGCCAGCAGCTTAGATCCCCATGACAGGGGAATATTGGGCACTGAAGCTTTCTTT. This chain links TRBV11-2 with TRBJ1-1, with 8 bases aligning to TRBD1. V lost 0 bases and J lost 4; bases outside the gene matches: 16. The germline V gene encodes CDR1 SGHAT and CDR2 FQNNGV. The CDR3 has 19 residues.

The chain recombines TRBV6-6 with TRBJ1-2; 8 bases agree with TRBD1. The germline CDR1 and CDR2 sequences are MNHNY and SVGAGI (reference sequence). This CDR3 is 13 amino acids long. Trimming took 6 bases from V and 8 from J; bases not matched to a gene: 8. CDR3 nucleotide sequence: TGTGCCAGCAGCCAGGGGGCAAGTTTCGGCTACACCTTC. Amino acids: CASSQGASFGYTF.

This clone was picked up one time. At the DNA level, this CDR3 is encoded by other sequences in the same sample as well. This chain uses TRBV5-1 with TRBJ2-1; 10 bases fit TRBD2. The germline CDR1 and CDR2 sequences are SGHRS and YFSETQ. There are 15 residues in the CDR3. The junction had 5 bases not matched to a gene; V was cut back by 0 bases and J by 8 bases. DNA of the CDR3: TGCGCCAGCAGCTTGGTAGCGGGAGGCCCGGATGAGCAGTTCTTC. Translated, it gives CASSLVAGGPDEQFF. Together with reference TRBV5-1 and TRBJ2-1, the CDR3 gives the full variable domain: KAGVTQTPRYLIKTRGQQVTLSCSPISGHRSVSWYQQTPGQGLQFLFEYFSETQRNKGNFPGRFSGRQFSNSRSEMNVSTLELGDSALYLCASSLVAGGPDEQFFGPGTRLTVL.

The chain has TRBV6-5 and TRBJ2-7; tentative D call: TRBD2 (6 bases). The length of the CDR3 is 11 residues. V gave up 7 bases and J gave up 11 bases, with 15 bases separating them. Looked up from germline, CDR1 is MNHEY and CDR2 is SVGAGI. The CDR3 protein is CASTKGLREYF. The CDR3 DNA sequence: TGTGCCAGCACCAAAGGACTACGTGAGTACTTC.

Worth noting for this clone: The sample holds other DNA sequences that translate to the same CDR3. The genes are TRBV28 and TRBJ1-5; D is uncertain. V gave up 5 bases and J gave up 7 bases, with 9 bases separating them. Germline V CDR1 and CDR2: MDHEN, SYDVKM. CDR3 length equals 12 residues. The CDR3 here is CASSPPGQPQHF. CDR3 nucleotides: TGTGCCAGCAGTCCACCGGGACAGCCCCAGCATTTT.

CDR3 DNA sequence: TGTGCCAGCTCACCCCAACAGGTCTACTCTGGAAACACCATATATTTT. Translated: CASSPQQVYSGNTIYF. The chain couples TRBV18 to TRBJ1-3; perhaps TRBD1 as D (5 bases). The CDR3 covers 16 residues. The germline CDR1 and CDR2 sequences are KGHSH and LQKENI. The V end was cut by 3 bases, the J end by 0 bases, with 12 bases between.

The chain has TRBV7-6 and TRBJ1-4; TRBD1 matches at 7 bases. The CDR3 is 14 residues long. Trimming cost V 3 bases and J 8 bases; bases outside gene matches: 6. Looked up from germline, CDR1 is SGHVS and CDR2 is FNYEAQ. The CDR3 here is CASSFVSGGEKLFF. For the CDR3, the DNA is TGTGCCAGCAGCTTCGTTTCAGGGGGGGAAAAACTGTTTTTT.

The V and J genes are TRBV6-5 and TRBJ1-4, with D hard to call. Germline assignment: CDR1 MNHEY and CDR2 SVGAGI. CDR3 length: 13 residues. V lost 7 bases to trimming and J lost 4 bases, with 10 bases between them. The CDR3 DNA is TGTGCCAGCAACAGCGGATTTAATGAAAAACTGTTTTTT. It is translated as CASNSGFNEKLFF.

The V call is TRBV29-1, the J call TRBJ2-1, with 11 bases aligning to TRBD2. The V gene end was trimmed by 7 bases and the J gene end by 4 bases; junction bases not matched to a gene: 9. The CDR3 contains 15 residues. Germline CDR1 SQVTM, CDR2 ANQGSEA. This CDR3 is CSAYLSGRAYNEQFF. The CDR3 DNA reads as TGCAGCGCTTACCTTAGCGGGAGGGCTTACAATGAGCAGTTCTTC.

This clone was observed once. A read error is possible here, since a much larger clone lies one base away. Other DNA sequences in this specimen translate into the identical CDR3. The chain couples TRBV2 to TRBJ2-3; 11 positions agree with TRBD2. Germline CDR1 is SNHLY and CDR2 is FYNNEI. The CDR3 spans 15 residues. V lost 6 bases, J lost 0 bases, and 2 bases stayed unmatched. CDR3 region: CASSWTSGSTDTQYF. The CDR3 DNA follows: TGTGCCAGCAGCTGGACTAGCGGGAGCACAGATACGCAGTATTTT.

The chain uses TRBV10-2 and TRBJ2-1; TRBD2 agrees at 7 bases. Losses at the gene ends were 7 bases for V and 0 bases for J; bases not matched to a gene: 6. The CDR3 sequence is 15 residues long. CDR1 WSHSY and CDR2 SAAADI come from the germline V gene. The CDR3 DNA reads TGCGCCAGCACTTTCGGGGGGAGCTCCTACAATGAGCAGTTCTTC. As protein: CASTFGGSSYNEQFF.

The rearrangement links TRBV20-1 to TRBJ2-1, with 8 bases that match TRBD1. V was pared by 3 bases and J by 6 bases, with 4 bases of the junction left unmatched. The germline V gene has CDR1 DFQATT and CDR2 SNEGSKA (reference sequence). CDR3 length equals 13 residues. CDR3: CSASRQGPNEQFF. CDR3 nucleotides: TGCAGTGCTAGTCGACAGGGGCCCAATGAGCAGTTCTTC.

This clone was picked up a small number of times. This sequence joins TRBV7-8 and TRBJ1-5; D gene uncertain. This CDR3 is 13 amino acids long. Looked up from germline, CDR1 is SGHVS and CDR2 is FQNEAQ. V lost 3 bases, J lost 4 bases, and 7 bases lay in between. This chain's CDR3 is CASSLRTNQPQHF. Here the CDR3 DNA reads TGTGCCAGCAGCTTGAGGACTAATCAGCCCCAGCATTTT.

V usage is TRBV30 and J usage is TRBJ2-6; possibly TRBD1 for D (6 bases). This CDR3 contains 15 residues. Germline loops: CDR1 GTSNPN, CDR2 SVGIG (reference sequence). CDR3 protein: CGSRGPNSGANVLTF. The CDR3 DNA reads as TGTGGGTCCAGGGGACCTAACTCTGGGGCCAACGTCCTGACTTTC. Together with reference TRBV30 and TRBJ2-6, the CDR3 gives the full variable domain: SQTIHQWPATLVQPVGSPLSLECTVEGTSNPNLYWYRQAAGRGLQLLFYSVGIGQISSEVPQNLSASRPQDRQFILSSKKLLLSDSGFYLCGSRGPNSGANVLTFGAGSRLTVL.

This chain links TRBV9 with TRBJ1-1, with 8 nucleotides matching TRBD1. CDR1 is SGDLS and CDR2 is YYNGEE in the germline V gene. With V trimmed by 3 bases and J by 4 bases, 5 bases remained unmatched. This CDR3 is built from 14 residues. CDR3 in DNA: TGTGCCAGCAGCGCCTTGACAGGGGTCACTGAAGCTTTCTTT. This codes for CASSALTGVTEAFF.

The chain couples TRBV2 to TRBJ1-3; TRBD1 matches at 9 bases. The CDR3 covers 12 residues. J lost 3 bases, V lost 9 bases, and 0 bases had no gene match. Per germline, CDR1 SNHLY and CDR2 FYNNEI. CDR3 in DNA: TGTGCCAGGGGACAGGGTGGAAACACCATATATTTT. It encodes CARGQGGNTIYF.

V is TRBV3-1 (or the pseudogene TRBV3-2) and J is TRBJ2-7, with a weak D call TRBD2 (6 bases). Looked up from germline, CDR1 is LGHDT and CDR2 is YNNKEL (reference sequence). The CDR3 is 11 amino acids. The ends were cut back, 1 base at V and 13 bases at J, with 11 bases in the middle. The DNA of the CDR3 is TGTGCCAGCAGCCAAGCCGGGAGCGGTTACTTC. Translated: CASSQAGSGYF.

The chain joins TRBV9 to TRBJ2-7; no reliable D call. The CDR3 has 12 residues. Trimming took off 3 bases at V and 7 bases at J, with 11 bases between the two ends. Germline V CDR1 and CDR2: SGDLS, YYNGEE. The CDR3 DNA sequence: TGTGCCAGCAGCGGCGGTACCCGGGAGCAGTACTTC. Its protein is CASSGGTREQYF.

The V call is TRBV18, the J call TRBJ2-7; 9 bases are shared with TRBD1. The CDR3 covers 15 residues. V lost 0 bases, J lost 3 bases, and 3 bases stayed unmatched. CDR1 KGHSH and CDR2 LQKENI come from the germline V gene. CDR3 coding DNA: TGTGCCAGCTCACCACCTAGGGGACAGGGCTACGAGCAGTACTTC. As protein: CASSPPRGQGYEQYF.

The chain combines TRBV2 with TRBJ2-1; 10 bases are shared with TRBD2. Per the germline V gene, CDR1 is SNHLY and CDR2 is FYNNEI. Losses at the gene ends were 8 bases for V and 6 bases for J; bases not matched to a gene: 7. The CDR3 totals 14 residues. This chain's CDR3 is CASGTSGTLNEQFF. The CDR3 DNA is TGTGCCAGCGGAACTAGCGGGACACTCAATGAGCAGTTCTTC.

V and J are TRBV7-9 and TRBJ2-5; TRBD1 is a possible D gene (6 bases). CDR3 size: 14 residues. Germline lookup yields CDR1 SEHNR and CDR2 FQNEAQ (reference sequence). Trimming took 5 bases from V and 4 from J, leaving 14 bases between them. The CDR3 reads CASSKDSISETQYF. The DNA of the CDR3 is TGTGCCAGCAGCAAGGACAGTATTTCAGAGACCCAGTACTTC.

The chain joins TRBV12-3 or TRBV12-4 to TRBJ2-4; D may be TRBD2 (5 bases). The CDR3 has 13 amino acids. The V end lost 4 bases, the J end lost 4 bases, and 8 bases lay between the germline ends. CDR3 loop: CASSWAGKNIQYF. The DNA for the CDR3 is TGTGCCAGCAGTTGGGCGGGTAAAAACATTCAGTACTTC.